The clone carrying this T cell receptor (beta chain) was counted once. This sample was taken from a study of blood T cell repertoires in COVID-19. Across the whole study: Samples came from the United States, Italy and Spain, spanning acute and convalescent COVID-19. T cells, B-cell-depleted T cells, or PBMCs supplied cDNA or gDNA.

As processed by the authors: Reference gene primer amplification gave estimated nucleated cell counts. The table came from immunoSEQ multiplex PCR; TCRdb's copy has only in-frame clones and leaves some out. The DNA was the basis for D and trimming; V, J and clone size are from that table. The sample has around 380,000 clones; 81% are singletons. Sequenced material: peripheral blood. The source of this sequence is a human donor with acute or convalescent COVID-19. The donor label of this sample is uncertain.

The CDR3: CASSLQGLSWNTGELFF. As DNA, the CDR3 is TGTGCCAGCAGCCTACAGGGTCTCTCCTGGAACACCGGGGAGCTGTTTTTT. The rearrangement links TRBV27 to TRBJ2-2; possible D gene TRBD1, 6 bases. Trimming left V 6 bases short and J 1 base short, with 18 bases between. This CDR3 is 17 amino acids long. CDR1 and CDR2 from the germline V gene are MNHEY and SMNVEV (reference sequence).